A single sample gave rise to the 8 T cell receptor beta chains below, sequenced in a study of blood T cell repertoires in COVID-19. TCRdb keeps only in-frame clones here, not all; method: immunoSEQ multiplex PCR. The sample consists of 200,000 or so clones, roughly nine tenths of them appearing once. The sample comprised PBMCs or T cells enriched from blood (not recorded which). All receptors come from a woman in her 40s with acute COVID-19.

As concerns this clone: This CDR3 is also generated by other DNA sequences in the sample. The gene calls are TRBV30 and TRBJ1-5; weak D call: TRBD1 (6 bases). CDR1 GTSNPN and CDR2 SVGIG come from the germline V gene (reference sequence). This CDR3 comprises 14 residues. The ends were cut back, 0 bases at V and 1 base at J, with 7 bases in the middle. The CDR3 region is CAWSVGQSNQPQHF. In DNA, the CDR3 is TGTGCCTGGAGTGTAGGACAGAGCAATCAGCCCCAGCATTTT.

This chain connects TRBV28 to TRBJ1-6; 8 bases are shared with TRBD1. Germline values: CDR1 MDHEN, CDR2 SYDVKM. The J segment lost 10 bases and the V segment lost 3 bases, leaving 8 bases of the junction unmatched. The CDR3 totals 15 residues. The CDR3 DNA follows: TGTGCCAGCAGTTTCCCAACAGGGGGAGGATCACCCCTCCACTTT. This codes for CASSFPTGGGSPLHF.

The chain joins TRBV3-1 (or the pseudogene TRBV3-2) to TRBJ1-6, with a tentative D call TRBD1 (5 bases). V shed 4 bases and J shed 7 bases, with 11 bases lying between them. There are 14 residues in the CDR3. Germline lookup yields CDR1 LGHDT and CDR2 YNNKEL (reference sequence). The CDR3 loop is CASSRSGGNSPLHF. In DNA, the CDR3 is TGTGCCAGCAGCCGGAGTGGGGGGAATTCACCCCTCCACTTT.

This sequence joins TRBV9 and TRBJ1-1; D unclear. CDR1 and CDR2 from the germline V gene are SGDLS and YYNGEE. This CDR3 spans 12 amino acids. V lost 2 bases and J lost 8, with 10 bases in between. In nucleotides, the CDR3 is TGTGCCAGCAGCGTTGGGAGTGGAGAAGCTTTCTTT. Translation: CASSVGSGEAFF.

The J gene is TRBJ2-7, the V gene TRBV6-5; 7 positions match TRBD2. CDR1 is MNHEY and CDR2 is SVGAGI in the germline V gene. The V segment lost 6 bases and the J segment 3 bases; nucleotides outside the gene matches: 11. The CDR3 covers 15 residues. In DNA, the CDR3 is TGTGCCAGCAGGTTACGTGGCGGGAGTAGCTACGAGCAGTACTTC. Its translation: CASRLRGGSSYEQYF.

The CDR3 DNA reads TGTGCCAGCAATTCGCAGGGCCCGGTCTACGAGCAGTACTTC. Protein sequence: CASNSQGPVYEQYF. This chain joins TRBV28 and TRBJ2-7, with D possibly TRBD1 on 5 matching bases. CDR3 length: 14 residues. Germline V lookup: CDR1 MDHEN, CDR2 SYDVKM. Trimming took off 7 bases at V and 3 bases at J, with 16 bases between the two ends.

V gene TRBV4-1 combines with J gene TRBJ1-2; D may be TRBD1 (6 bases). From germline, CDR1 is MGHRA and CDR2 YSYEKL. V lost 3 bases to trimming and J lost 4 bases, with 12 bases between them. The CDR3 is 14 amino acids. The CDR3, as DNA: TGCGCCAGCAGCCAGTCCGACAGGACCTATGGCTACACCTTC. Protein: CASSQSDRTYGYTF.

The rearrangement uses TRBV5-1 and TRBJ2-1; D is unresolved. The CDR3 runs to 11 residues. CDR1 and CDR2 from the germline V gene are SGHRS and YFSETQ. Trimming pared 2 bases from V and 8 bases from J, leaving 5 bases between. The chain's CDR3 is CASSFRDEQFF. CDR3 coding DNA: TGCGCCAGCAGCTTCCGGGATGAGCAGTTCTTC.